The rows below give T cell receptor beta chains drawn from one sample of a study of control samples from healthy donors and cancer patients. Repertoires were generated with immunoSEQ multiplex PCR, while TCRdb's copy carries only in-frame clones and drops some. The table includes 55,000 to 90,000 clones, about 80% detected once. The source material was blood. The origin of the receptors is a man in his fifties or sixties in good health. CDR3s include the opening cysteine and the closing phenylalanine or tryptophan. A D gene is named only where the DNA matches it firmly. Clone size appears in some rows only: once, few, many, or a class for an expanded clone.

NA TRBJ2-5 TRBV11-2 NA TGTGCCAGCAGCTTAGTTACGGGGACTCACCAAGAGACCCAGTACTTC CASSLVTGTHQETQYF
NA TRBJ1-2 TRBV5-1 NA TGCGCCAGCAGCTTGGGTGGAGGGAAGGCGCGTGGCTACACCTTC CASSLGGGKARGYTF
few TRBJ1-2 TRBV19 TRBD1 TGTGCCAGTAGTATTTCGCCAGGGGGATATGGCTACACCTTC CASSISPGGYGYTF
NA TRBJ1-2 TRBV30 NA TGTGCCTGGCAAGCGGTGAGGGGGACATGGAATGGCTACACCTTC CAWQAVRGTWNGYTF
NA TRBJ1-5 TRBV19 NA TGTGCCAGTACACGGGGGGCTCGGGGCAATCAGCCCCAGCATTTT CASTRGARGNQPQHF
NA TRBJ2-2 TRBV18 NA TGTGCCAGCTCACCAGGGGCTACCGGGGAGCTGTTTTTT CASSPGATGELFF
NA TRBJ1-2 TRBV6-5 TRBD1 TGTGCCAGCAAAAACCCGGGACAGGGTTCTGGCTACACCTTC CASKNPGQGSGYTF
NA TRBJ1-1 TRBV14 NA TGTGCCAGCAGCCGACGGACGGTTGGCACTGAAGCTTTCTTT CASSRRTVGTEAFF
NA TRBJ1-4 TRBV2 NA TGTGCCAGCAGGGCTTTGGCTACAACTAATGAAAAACTGTTTTTT CASRALATTNEKLFF
NA TRBJ1-1 TRBV5-4 TRBD1 TGTGCCAGCAGCCAAATGGGACAGATGAACACTAAAGCTTTCTTT CASSQMGQMNTKAFF
NA TRBJ2-7 TRBV5-4 TRBD2 TGTGCCAGCAGCTTGGCCCAGGCTAGCGGGATCCACGAGCAGTACTTC CASSLAQASGIHEQYF
NA TRBJ2-1 TRBV9 NA TGTGCCAGCAGCGTAGGAGAAGGGCCCCCACTCTTC CASSVGEGPPLF
NA TRBJ1-2 TRBV6-5 NA TGTGCCTCCGTGGGGGACACCTATGGCTACACCTTC CASVGDTYGYTF
NA TRBJ1-2 TRBV11-3 TRBD1 TGTGCCAGCAGTCGACAGGGTCATGGCTACACCTTC CASSRQGHGYTF
NA TRBJ2-5 TRBV7-9 TRBD1 TGTGCCAGCAGCCCGGGTGGGGGCAGGGGGGAGACCCAGTACTTC CASSPGGGRGETQYF
NA TRBJ2-5 TRBV7-9 NA TGTGCCAGCAGCTGCGCCCCCCAGGACGGCGAAGAGACCCAGTACTTC CASSCAPQDGEETQYF
once TRBJ1-5 TRBV2 TRBD1 TGTGCCAGCAGTACAAGTACGGGGACAGGGAGTATTAGCAATCAGCCCCAGCATTTT CASSTSTGTGSISNQPQHF
NA TRBJ1-2 TRBV3-1/TRBV3-2 TRBD1 TGTGCCAGCAGCCACACAGGGGGAGATGGCTACACCTTC CASSHTGGDGYTF
NA TRBJ2-6 TRBV10-3 NA TGTGCCATCGGGGGTCTGGCCAACGTCCTGACTTTC CAIGGLANVLTF
NA TRBJ2-5 TRBV2 TRBD2 TGTGCCAGCAGTGTTATTAGCGGGGCCCCGGGAGAGACCCAGTACTTC CASSVISGAPGETQYF
NA TRBJ2-1 TRBV25-1 NA TGTGCCAGCAGTGAATATAAGGAGAATGAGCAGTTCTTC CASSEYKENEQFF
NA TRBJ2-7 TRBV13 NA TGTGCCAGCAGTTTAGGCGACGGCCGCGAGCAGTACTTC CASSLGDGREQYF
NA TRBJ1-6 TRBV19 NA TGTGCCAGTAGTATTTTGTCCAGGGACTATTCACCCCTCCACTTT CASSILSRDYSPLHF
NA TRBJ2-5 TRBV18 TRBD2 TGTGCCAGCTCACCCCCGGGGGAGGGAAGAGATATCCAGTACTTC CASSPPGEGRDIQYF
few TRBJ1-2 TRBV6-1 NA TGTGCCAGCAGTGAAAGGCGCAACTATGGCTACACCTTC CASSERRNYGYTF
NA TRBJ1-1 TRBV5-4 NA TGTGCCAGCATACTACAGTCTAACACTGAAGCTTTCTTT CASILQSNTEAFF
NA TRBJ1-5 TRBV6-2/TRBV6-3 NA TGTGCCAGCAGTTACGGGAGCCTCAATCAGCCCCAGCATTTT CASSYGSLNQPQHF
NA TRBJ1-1 TRBV4-1 NA TGCGCCAGCAGCCCACCGGGGGCCCATAGTAGGGTCACTGAAGCTTTCTTT CASSPPGAHSRVTEAFF
NA TRBJ2-1 TRBV10-3 NA TGTGCCATCCAACTGGAGGGACTTCTTTTCTTC CAIQLEGLLFF
NA TRBJ2-7 TRBV18 TRBD1 TGTGCCAGCTCACCACAAGGGACAGCTTTGTCAGAGCAGTACTTC CASSPQGTALSEQYF
NA TRBJ1-4 TRBV30 TRBD1 TGTGCCTGGAGAATTGGGACAGGGCGAGAAAAACTGGTTTTT CAWRIGTGREKLVF
NA TRBJ1-4 TRBV21-1 NA TGTGCCAGCAGCAGAGGGGAGGACAGGAGCAATGAAAAACTGTTTTTT CASSRGEDRSNEKLFF
NA TRBJ2-7 TRBV7-2 NA TGTGCCAGCAGCTTAATGTCCCGGCGGGCAATCTCCTACGAGCAGTACTTC CASSLMSRRAISYEQYF
few TRBJ2-3 TRBV6-5 NA TGTGCCAGCGGAGTCCGGGGGGCGGTTCATACGCAGTATTTT CASGVRGAVHTQYF
NA TRBJ2-3 TRBV29-1 NA TGCAGCGTTGATTTACTCCGTGGGCCCACAGATACGCAGTATTTT CSVDLLRGPTDTQYF
NA TRBJ1-1 TRBV15 NA TGTGCCACCAGCCCGGGGGATACTGAAGCTTTCTTT CATSPGDTEAFF
few TRBJ2-7 TRBV28 TRBD2 TGTGCCAGCAGGTACGGACTAGCGGGGGGGTCCTACGAGCAGTACTTC CASRYGLAGGSYEQYF
NA TRBJ2-7 TRBV29-1 NA TGCAGCGCAACTAGCCTATCCTACGAGCAGTACTTC CSATSLSYEQYF
NA TRBJ2-1 TRBV18 NA TGTGCCAGCTCACCGCCTCTAGCGTCCAAGCAGTTCTTC CASSPPLASKQFF
few TRBJ1-4 TRBV6-2/TRBV6-3 TRBD1 TGTGCCAGCAGTTACGGGACAGGGATTGGAAAACTGTTTTTT CASSYGTGIGKLFF
NA TRBJ1-3 TRBV4-1 TRBD1 TGCGCCAGCAGCCCCGGCGGGACAGGGATAAACACCATATATTTT CASSPGGTGINTIYF
few TRBJ1-1 TRBV27 NA TGTGCCAGCAGTCTCCGGGCAACGGACACTGAAGCTTTCTTT CASSLRATDTEAFF
few TRBJ2-7 TRBV6-5 TRBD2 TGTGCCAGCAGTTACAGGACTAGCGGGAGAGCCTACGAGCAGTACTTC CASSYRTSGRAYEQYF
NA TRBJ2-5 TRBV19 TRBD1 TGTGCCACCGTTCGAGGACAGGGACACCAAGAGACCCAGTACTTC CATVRGQGHQETQYF
NA TRBJ1-6 TRBV3-1/TRBV3-2 NA TGTGCCAGCAGCCAAGAAGGAAGGGCAAAATCCCTCCACTTT CASSQEGRAKSLHF
once TRBJ1-1 TRBV12-5 NA TGTGCTAGTGGTTTGGGGCAGGGATGGACTGAAGCTTTCTTT CASGLGQGWTEAFF
NA TRBJ2-7 TRBV5-1 NA TGCGCCAGCAGCTTGGTGGCAGGGGCCATCTACGAGCAGTACTTC CASSLVAGAIYEQYF
NA TRBJ1-6 TRBV6-1 TRBD1 TGTGCCAGCACTGAGACAGGGGGGATCAAGTTGTCACCCCTCCACTTT CASTETGGIKLSPLHF
once TRBJ1-1 TRBV4-1 NA TGCGCCAGCAGCCCTAGTAGACTCTTCGTCGCTGAAGCTTTCTTT CASSPSRLFVAEAFF
NA TRBJ2-5 TRBV25-1 NA TGTGCCAGCAGTGAATATAAGGGAGCCCAAGAGACCCAGTACTTC CASSEYKGAQETQYF